The TCR beta chain under discussion was sequenced for a study of blood T cell repertoires in COVID-19. Study overall: The United States, Italy and Spain were the sources of the acute and convalescent COVID-19 samples. PBMCs, B-cell-depleted T cells, or T cells provided the cDNA or gDNA that made up the material.

The V end lost 0 bases, the J end lost 4 bases, and 10 bases lay between the germline ends. Germline lookup yields CDR1 LGHNA and CDR2 YSLEER. The CDR3 totals 15 residues. Profiling relied on immunoSEQ multiplex PCR, and the TCRdb table lists in-frame clones only, not all of them. The data show about 220,000 clones, about 82% seen once. The gene calls are TRBV4-3 and TRBJ1-5; TRBD1 might be the D (6 bases). Input material: peripheral blood. The TCR originated in a woman in her seventies with COVID-19, enrolled during active disease. CDR3 protein: CASSQDPRGNQPQHF. CDR3 bases: TGCGCCAGCAGCCAAGATCCCAGGGGAAATCAGCCCCAGCATTTT.